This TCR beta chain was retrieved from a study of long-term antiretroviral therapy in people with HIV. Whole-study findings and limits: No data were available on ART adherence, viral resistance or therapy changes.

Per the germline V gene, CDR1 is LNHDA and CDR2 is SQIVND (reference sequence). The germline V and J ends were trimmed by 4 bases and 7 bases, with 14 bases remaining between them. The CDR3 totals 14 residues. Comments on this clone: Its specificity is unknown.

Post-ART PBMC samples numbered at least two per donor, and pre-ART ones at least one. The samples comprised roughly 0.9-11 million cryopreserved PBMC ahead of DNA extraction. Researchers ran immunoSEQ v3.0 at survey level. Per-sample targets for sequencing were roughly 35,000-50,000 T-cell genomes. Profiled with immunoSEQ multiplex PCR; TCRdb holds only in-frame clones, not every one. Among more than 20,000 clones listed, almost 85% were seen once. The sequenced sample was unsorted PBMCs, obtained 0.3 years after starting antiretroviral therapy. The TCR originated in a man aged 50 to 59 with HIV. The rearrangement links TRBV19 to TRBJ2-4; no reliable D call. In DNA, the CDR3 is TGTGCCAGTAGTAATGGCCGACTTCTTAACATTCAGTACTTC. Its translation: CASSNGRLLNIQYF.